This T cell receptor (beta chain) was identified in a study of cytomegalovirus exposure and HLA in healthy donors (dated by TCRdb to 2016 to 2017). Concerning the study at large: An earlier analysis of about 560 of the donors reported over 250 Gb of sequence data and 117 million unique TCR beta sequences obtained from some 170 million T cells. An early release that covered roughly 600 HLA-typed donors contained approximately 300 gigabases of sequencing data and tens of millions of unique TCR sequences. Of the roughly 410 genotyped donors, less than 85% were placed in the genetic ancestry cluster associated with self-reported Caucasian donors. The study was designed to test whether signatures of past pathogen exposure could be identified by cataloging public T cell receptors. Using immunosequencing, the study profiled T cell repertoires from about 620 subjects and related those repertoires to cytomegalovirus serostatus. Besides the first cohort of around 700 subjects, a separate validation cohort made up of roughly 120 different subjects was used. To predict cytomegalovirus infection status, the study combined high-throughput TCR immunosequencing, statistical association of individual TCRs with disease status, and machine learning. In a later analysis, previously published TCR beta repertoires from 550 to 750 donors were re-analyzed and high-resolution HLA genotyping was added so that TCR occurrence patterns could be studied. Rather than using new phenotypic data, the later analysis identified candidate immune exposures from TCR beta sequences and from how often those sequences occurred across donors. To decide whether each TCR beta V gene segment behaved as functional or pseudogenic, an earlier analysis of some 600 of the donors relied on high-throughput TCR beta sequencing. Donor age, sex, ethnicity and CMV serostatus were compiled together with the repertoire data. In a later genetic analysis, genome-wide SNP genotypes for about 55% of the 666 donors were used, and that subset was treated as a discovery cohort. Every repertoire in the discovery cohort had been generated on one and the same sequencing platform. Class I and class II HLA loci were covered by the typing at four-digit resolution. Typing coverage differed by locus: A, B, C, DRB1 and DQB1 were typed in roughly 620-640 donors, DQA1 in 522, DPA1 in approximately 600, and DPB1 in 400 to 480. Four or five DR-DQ haplotypes were handled as single units for association and clustering because linkage in the cohort was strong. Across 300 to 500 genotyped donors of the cohort, an average of about 240,000 unique TCR beta nucleotide sequences per donor were sequenced, and 15% to 20% of those sequences were non-productive. The investigation overall reported the following: Linkage disequilibrium might explain the correlated functional status among segregating V segments, but an unknown experimental factor could not be ruled out. In this cohort, only TCR beta chains were sequenced, and detectable features were limited by the absence of alpha or paired-chain data. In a later analysis, TCR association rates were found to vary across HLA loci, with the most associated TCRs seen for DRB1 alleles and the fewest for HLA-C alleles. Some IMGT-functional V segments, including TRBV6-2 and TRBV6-3, could not be distinguished by the 87-base-pair reads and were therefore excluded. A further reported finding was that TCR beta sequences accurately predicted the HLA-A and HLA-B alleles for most subjects in the first cohort. In a later analysis, several top co-occurrence clusters were reported to appear linked to parvovirus B19, influenza, CMV and Epstein-Barr virus. A later genetic analysis associated a missense DCLRE1C variant with V-gene and J-gene trimming of TCR beta chains, and an independent cohort replicated the association. The sequencing pipeline was judged likely to have produced a cluster of highly shared sequence variants as a technical artifact. Because HLA typing was missing for some donors at each locus, association tests included only the typed subset. The only immune exposure information available for the cohort was CMV serostatus. A later genetic analysis reported fewer N-insertions in productive TCRs among donors in an Asian-associated ancestry cluster than the roughly 670-donor mean. When HLA alleles, especially DR and DQ, strongly co-occurred, attributing TCR associations to individual alleles was difficult. According to the authors, the approach could potentially be generalized to other disease states and immunological phenotypes. In a later analysis, HLA-associated TCR beta chains were found to be more clonally expanded and to have lower generation probabilities than equally common non-associated chains. While some public TCRs were present in many individuals, most TCR sequences turned up only very rarely across donors. Presence/absence analyses assumed roughly uniform sequencing depth across donors, an assumption that may not hold. In a later analysis, most CMV-associated TCR beta chains were found to appear HLA-restricted, with HLA associations seemingly driven largely by CMV exposure. In a later analysis, some 17,000 TCR beta sequences were associated with specific HLA alleles at a false discovery rate of 0.05. In both the original and validation cohorts, the classifier was reported to diagnose cytomegalovirus status with high specificity and sensitivity. In the study, approximately 150 TCR beta chains were listed as associated with cytomegalovirus. Around 16 rarely observed V segments, including chromosome 9 orphons, were excluded from the earlier analysis of about 500 of the donors because counts were too low. In an earlier analysis of more than 450 of the donors, most TCR beta V segments were observed in productive rearrangements about 90% or about 30% of the time, broadly matching IMGT annotations. A few of the identified cytomegalovirus-associated TCR beta chains were confirmed in vitro to be specific for cytomegalovirus antigens.

The cohort was made up of roughly 670 healthy bone marrow donors. All cohort members were sampled while nominally healthy, although unrecorded immune exposures were likely present. The donor was CMV seronegative and belonged to the group of 350 to 400 seronegative cohort members. A peripheral blood sample was collected from each donor, and TCR beta sequencing was performed on peripheral blood mononuclear cells. Genomic DNA was extracted from the blood cell samples with the Qiagen DNeasy Blood Extraction Kit. CDR1 and CDR2 are read off the germline V gene as SGHRS and YFSETQ. V is shortened by 2 bases, J by 4 bases, and the region joining them spans 6 bases. From cysteine to phenylalanine, the CDR3 is 12 amino acids long. The only DNA kept is the CDR3, 36 bases in frame from the first base. Libraries were built with the immunoSEQ multiplex PCR assay. For the multiplex PCR, a mixture combining 60 forward primers for TCR Vbeta segments and 13 reverse primers for TCR Jbeta segments was used. The CDR3 region of rearranged TCR beta genes was amplified from genomic DNA with a multiplex PCR assay. The Illumina HiSeq System was used to sequence the amplified TCR beta libraries as 87-base-pair reads. Turning to the authors' computational methods: In a later analysis, 70 million to 95 million unique TCR beta chains were counted across the roughly 700 repertoires, and roughly 10 million of these chains were shared by at least two donors. Raw reads were error-corrected and collapsed into unique sequences with a nearest-neighbor algorithm that merged closely related sequences to remove PCR and sequencing errors. CDR3 sequences were aligned to IMGT reference sequences to assign V, D and J gene segments. For a sequence to be retained, a match of at least six nucleotides was required to both a V gene segment and a J gene segment. A rearrangement counted as productive if the CDR3 had no stop codons and remained in frame with V and J, and every other rearrangement counted as non-productive. CDR3 was defined by IMGT convention, running from the second conserved V-encoded cysteine to the conserved J-encoded phenylalanine. In an earlier analysis of around 570 of the donors, sequences lacking an unambiguous match to a single V gene segment were excluded. An earlier analysis of 450 to 650 of the donors called V segments functional above 56.7% productive rearrangements and segregating when the between-donor standard deviation exceeded 5%. To diagnose cytomegalovirus status from the catalog of TCR beta chain sequences, a statistical classification framework was built. In a later analysis, V and J genes were assigned by comparing TCR nucleotide sequences against IMGT/GENE-DB human TR gene sequences. In a later analysis, CDR3 sequences and most-parsimonious VDJ recombination scenarios were assigned using the TCRdist pipeline. In a later analysis, each TCR beta chain was defined by its CDR3 amino acid sequence together with its V-gene family, and reads lacking a unique V-gene family were excluded. To address suspected cross-contamination and a sequencing artifact, a later analysis removed under 600 highly shared, low-generation-probability nucleotide sequences. A later analysis calculated a clonal expansion index for each public chain from normalized within-repertoire ranks of inferred template counts. A later analysis computed generation probabilities with a VDJ recombination model fitted to out-of-frame rearrangements, and checked the results against IGoR. A later analysis scored TCR-TCR, TCR-HLA and TCR-CMV co-occurrence with hypergeometric tests, applying a repertoire-size bias correction to TCR pairs. A later analysis estimated false discovery rates by permuting HLA or CMV assignments 20 times. In a later analysis, co-occurring TCRs were grouped with DBSCAN, and TCRdist sequence similarity was added when clustering was performed within HLA-allele-positive subsets. Co-occurrence clustering excluded repertoires with fewer than 30,000 or more than 120,000 public chains, plus five with anomalous nucleotide sharing. TCRdb holds this immuneACCESS table with in-frame rearrangements only. Some clones are missing; in checked studies, unresolved V genes explain under half, and the rest has no known cause. The DNA gave D and trimming, while V, J and clone size come from that table. This sample gives roughly 150,000 clones in total; around 72% of them show up just once. The ten largest make up approximately 2% of the sample.

Note on this clone: Its antigen remains undetermined. No base-level quality is on record; no much larger clone is a single base apart.

Input material: PBMCs. The receptor's source is a man in his forties in good health and CMV-seronegative. The rearrangement joined TRBV5-1 to TRBJ2-5, with TRBD2 as a weak D call on 5 bases. The sequence in DNA is TGCGCCAGCAGCTTCGGGGTAGAGACCCAGTACTTC. This encodes CASSFGVETQYF. The full variable domain, completed from the reference TRBV5-1 and TRBJ2-5 proteins outside the CDR3, reads KAGVTQTPRYLIKTRGQQVTLSCSPISGHRSVSWYQQTPGQGLQFLFEYFSETQRNKGNFPGRFSGRQFSNSRSEMNVSTLELGDSALYLCASSFGVETQYFGPGTRLLVL.